This T cell receptor (beta chain) was recovered during a study of cytomegalovirus exposure and HLA in healthy donors. The CDR3 spans 15 residues. Germline V CDR1 and CDR2: MGHDK, SYGVNS. The J segment lost 6 bases and the V segment lost 3 bases, leaving 5 bases of the junction unmatched. Only in-frame clones appear in the TCRdb table, and some are missing; sequencing was by immunoSEQ multiplex PCR. The sample records roughly 260,000 clones, 90% being singletons. This clone was seen more than once but under ten times. Sequenced input: PBMCs. The chain uses TRBV25-1 and TRBJ1-6; 7 nucleotides align to TRBD1. The sequence was collected from a woman aged 18-30 years in good health and CMV-seronegative. CDR3 sequence (DNA): TGTGCCAGCAGTGATCAGACAGGGCGTAATTCACCCCTCCACTTT. Amino acids: CASSDQTGRNSPLHF.